The sequence of this T cell receptor (beta chain) was determined in a study of Ad26.COV2.S vaccination and SARS-CoV-2 variants. Study-wide points: Higher spike-specific TCR breadth was found in vaccine recipients than in placebo recipients.

For this clone: Its antigen remains unidentified.

TCRdb's table, derived via immunoSEQ multiplex PCR, lists solely in-frame clones and lacks some. The data hold more than 150,000 clones, with approximately 90% observed a single time. The receptor comes from a human donor who had recovered from COVID-19. Sample: peripheral blood, taken after recovery from COVID-19.

The DNA of the CDR3 is TGTGCCAGCAGTGCTGGAGTCGGTGGCTACACCTTC. Its translation: CASSAGVGGYTF. The chain joins TRBV3-1 (or the pseudogene TRBV3-2) to TRBJ1-2; D unresolved. Trimming shortened V by 6 bases and J by 7 bases, and 12 bases separated the two germline ends. Germline V gene data show CDR1 as LGHDT and CDR2 as YNNKEL (reference sequence). The CDR3 sequence is 12 residues long.